These 18 T cell receptor beta chains share one sample of origin, sequenced in a study of T cells in Graves' hyperthyroidism and ophthalmopathy. RNA transcripts were the template for amplifying TCR beta CDR3 regions. HTBI primers drove first-round RT-PCR of the TCR CDR3. TCRdb re-derived calls from the multiplex PCR reads in MiXCR, one entry per CDR3 protein. The sample consists of 600,000 or so distinct CDR3 sequences, about 14% of them appearing once. The sequencing input was blood. Source of these receptors: a woman aged 50 to 60 with Graves' ophthalmopathy.

The table lists this clonotype with a few counts. This chain links TRBV28 with TRBJ2-7, with no clear D. The V and J ends lost 6 bases and 3 bases respectively, with 12 bases between them. This CDR3 spans 13 amino acids. Germline lookup yields CDR1 MDHEN and CDR2 SYDVKM. The CDR3, as DNA: TGTGCCAGCAGCCTAGGAAACCGCTACGAGCAGTACTTC. It yields the protein CASSLGNRYEQYF.

This clonotype was found many times. The chain employs TRBV9 and TRBJ1-5, with D maybe TRBD1 (6 bases). The CDR3 length is 14 residues. The V end lost 3 bases, the J end lost 6 bases, and 13 bases lay between the germline ends. Germline lookup yields CDR1 SGDLS and CDR2 YYNGEE. The CDR3 loop reads CASSARGEGQPQHF. The CDR3 bases are TGTGCCAGCAGCGCCAGGGGAGAAGGTCAGCCCCAGCATTTT.

This clonotype has at least ten counts. This chain uses TRBV7-9 with TRBJ2-1; D gene ambiguous. Looked up from germline, CDR1 is SEHNR and CDR2 is FQNEAQ (reference sequence). The CDR3 is made up of 15 amino acids. V lost 6 bases to trimming and J lost 5 bases, with 17 bases between them. In DNA, the CDR3 is TGTGCCAGCAGTGTAAGGGCTAGAATTGACAATGAGCAGTTCTTC. Translated, it gives CASSVRARIDNEQFF.

The chain employs TRBV9 and TRBJ2-5; D ambiguous. Trimming cost V 3 bases and J 3 bases, with 15 bases left between them. This CDR3 is 15 amino acids long. Germline values: CDR1 SGDLS, CDR2 YYNGEE. CDR3 DNA sequence: TGTGCCAGCAGCGAACAGAGAAACAACAAAGAGACCCAGTACTTC. Its translation is CASSEQRNNKETQYF.

In its sample, this clonotype was seen a few times. J is TRBJ2-5 and V is TRBV9; unclear D gene. The V end was cut by 2 bases, the J end by 5 bases, with 16 bases between. From germline, CDR1 is SGDLS and CDR2 YYNGEE. The CDR3 runs to 15 residues. As DNA, the CDR3 is TGTGCCAGCAGCGTTACCCCTCGGCTAGTGGAGACCCAGTACTTC. Encoded protein: CASSVTPRLVETQYF.

V usage is TRBV9 and J usage is TRBJ2-1, with TRBD2 matching over 10 bases. CDR3 length equals 18 residues. CDR1 and CDR2 from the germline V gene are SGDLS and YYNGEE. Trimming removed 0 bases from V and 0 bases from J; junction bases left unmatched: 6. The CDR3 DNA is TGTGCCAGCAGCGTAGTTAGCGGGAGGCCGAACTCCTACAATGAGCAGTTCTTC. Translating gives CASSVVSGRPNSYNEQFF.

This clonotype was seen at least ten times. CDR3 nucleotides: TGTGCCAGCAGCCAAGCAACAGCAGTTGACATTCAGTACTTC. It codes for CASSQATAVDIQYF. This chain joins TRBV3-1 and TRBJ2-4; D ambiguous. The CDR3 is made up of 14 amino acids. Germline V gene lookup returns CDR1 LGHDT and CDR2 YNNKEL (reference sequence). V dropped 1 base and J dropped 8 bases, with 12 bases sitting between them.

This clonotype was counted many times. The V gene is TRBV29-1, the J gene TRBJ2-7; D is possibly TRBD2 (5 bases). Germline V gene lookup returns CDR1 SQVTM and CDR2 ANQGSEA. Trimming took off 4 bases at V and 4 bases at J, with 8 bases between the two ends. The CDR3 is 11 amino acids. DNA for the CDR3: TGCAGCGTTGGAGGAGGATACGAGCAGTACTTC. Residues: CSVGGGYEQYF.

This clonotype was seen ten or more times. The chain employs TRBV20-1 and TRBJ2-1; D uncertain. This CDR3 has 14 residues. The germline V and J ends were trimmed by 4 bases and 0 bases, with 10 bases remaining between them. CDR1 DFQATT and CDR2 SNEGSKA come from the germline V gene (reference sequence). CDR3 bases: TGCAGTGCTACCCCGAGAGTCTCCTACAATGAGCAGTTCTTC. It translates to CSATPRVSYNEQFF.

The chain recombines TRBV4-2 with TRBJ2-1; TRBD2 aligns across 13 bases. CDR3 length equals 16 residues. Germline lookup yields CDR1 LGHNA and CDR2 YNFKEQ. With V trimmed by 0 bases and J by 15 bases, 11 bases remained unmatched. The CDR3: CASSQDTSGRAVYLFF. DNA for the CDR3: TGTGCCAGCAGCCAAGATACTAGCGGGAGGGCCGTTTATCTGTTCTTC.

In this sample, this clonotype turned up a few times. This chain links TRBV27 with TRBJ2-3, with 8 bases fitting TRBD2. Germline CDR1 is MNHEY and CDR2 is SMNVEV (reference sequence). With 5 bases clipped from V and 8 bases from J, the junction kept 6 bases outside the gene matches. This CDR3 comprises 13 residues. The CDR3 reads CASSRTSRGTQYF. The CDR3 DNA sequence: TGTGCCAGCAGTAGGACTAGCCGGGGTACGCAGTATTTT.

This clonotype occurred many times. The V and J genes are TRBV27 and TRBJ1-2; TRBD1 aligns across 7 bases. Germline V gene lookup returns CDR1 MNHEY and CDR2 SMNVEV (reference sequence). With V trimmed by 6 bases and J by 0 bases, 7 bases remained unmatched. The CDR3 length is 15 residues. CDR3 DNA: TGTGCCAGCAGGGAGAGGACAGGACCTAACTATGGCTACACCTTC. It codes for CASRERTGPNYGYTF.

In this sample, this clonotype turned up a few times. The chain is built from TRBV10-3 and TRBJ2-7; D ambiguous. The length of the CDR3 is 11 residues. Deletions cut 5 bases from V and 2 bases from J, with 4 bases between. From germline, CDR1 is ENHRY and CDR2 SYGVKD. CDR3 sequence (DNA): TGTGCCATCAGTAACCCCTACGAGCAGTACTTC. Amino acid sequence: CAISNPYEQYF.

The chain joins TRBV10-3 to TRBJ2-1, with 7 bases aligning to TRBD1. From germline, CDR1 is ENHRY and CDR2 SYGVKD. The CDR3 loop spans 14 amino acids. Losses at the gene ends were 0 bases for V and 8 bases for J; bases not matched to a gene: 4. CDR3 DNA: TGTGCCATCAGTGAGTCGACAGGGTCGCATGAGCAGTTCTTC. Amino acid sequence: CAISESTGSHEQFF.

This clonotype was detected ten times or more. This chain uses TRBV7-2 with TRBJ2-5; 7 positions agree with TRBD2. Trimming cost V 6 bases and J 0 bases; bases outside gene matches: 10. CDR3 size: 16 residues. CDR1 is SGHTA, CDR2 FQGNSA, per germline. The CDR3 region has the DNA TGTGCCAGCAGTCCCCCCTCTAGCGGCTACCAAGAGACCCAGTACTTC. It yields the protein CASSPPSSGYQETQYF.

This clonotype appeared many times. This rearrangement joins TRBV6-1 to TRBJ2-7, with 13 nucleotides matching TRBD2. The germline CDR1 and CDR2 sequences are MNHNS and SASEGT. The V segment lost 6 bases and the J segment 2 bases; nucleotides outside the gene matches: 7. CDR3 length equals 16 residues. The CDR3 loop is CASRRTSGSGPYEQYF. For the CDR3, the DNA is TGTGCCAGCAGGCGGACTAGCGGGAGTGGGCCCTACGAGCAGTACTTC.

CDR3 residues: CSVPTSGGIETQYF. In DNA, the CDR3 is TGCAGTGTCCCGACTAGCGGGGGGATCGAGACCCAGTACTTC. This rearrangement joins TRBV20-1 to TRBJ2-5; 13 bases are a match to TRBD2. The ends lost 7 bases at V and 5 bases at J; junction bases unmatched: 7. The CDR3 totals 14 residues. Per germline, CDR1 DFQATT and CDR2 SNEGSKA (reference sequence).

V is TRBV28 and J is TRBJ1-1, with D perhaps TRBD1 (6 bases). Trimming pared 7 bases from V and 4 bases from J, leaving 22 bases between. The CDR3 length is 16 residues. The germline CDR1 and CDR2 sequences are MDHEN and SYDVKM. The CDR3 here is CASIDLGGLPLTEAFF. CDR3 bases: TGTGCCAGCATCGACCTCGGGGGGCTACCACTCACTGAAGCTTTCTTT.